The 27 T cell receptor beta chains in this list originate from one sample, sequenced in a study of blood T cell repertoires in COVID-19. The method was immunoSEQ multiplex PCR; TCRdb's version includes in-frame clones alone and lacks a portion of them. The sample holds 200,000 to 300,000 clones; 86% are singletons and the top ten take over 2%. The sequencing input was PBMCs or T cells enriched from blood (not recorded which). These receptors were obtained from a woman aged 18-29 years who had recovered from COVID-19.

J is TRBJ1-3 and V is TRBV20-1; D uncertain. The germline gives CDR1 DFQATT, CDR2 SNEGSKA (reference sequence). The CDR3 runs 14 residues. V lost 3 bases and J lost 0, with 9 bases in between. The CDR3 DNA follows: TGCAGTGCTAGTAGAGAACTCTCTGGAAACACCATATATTTT. This translates into CSASRELSGNTIYF.

In its sample, this clone was seen a few times. As DNA, the CDR3 is TGTGCCAGCAGCTTAGGACAGGGTCTAAACTATGGCTACACCTTC. Amino acid sequence: CASSLGQGLNYGYTF. V and J are TRBV7-9 and TRBJ1-2; 7 bases are shared with TRBD1. The CDR3 extends over 15 amino acids. Unmatched junction bases numbered 4, after V lost 1 base and J lost 2 bases. Looked up from germline, CDR1 is SEHNR and CDR2 is FQNEAQ (reference sequence).

This sequence joins TRBV29-1 and TRBJ2-7; TRBD1 is a possible D gene (6 bases). Germline CDR1 is SQVTM and CDR2 is ANQGSEA. Trimming took off 4 bases at V and 6 bases at J, with 10 bases between the two ends. The CDR3 is 11 amino acids. In DNA, the CDR3 is TGCAGCGTTGGGCAAGGGGGCGAGCAGTACTTC. Protein product: CSVGQGGEQYF.

The rearrangement joins TRBV5-4 to TRBJ1-2; maybe TRBD1 (6 bases). This CDR3 has 13 amino acids. V lost 1 base to trimming and J lost 4 bases, with 8 bases between them. The germline V gene encodes CDR1 SGHNT and CDR2 YYREEE (reference sequence). CDR3 sequence (DNA): TGTGCCAGCAGCTTGAAAGGGGGCTATGGCTACACCTTC. This sequence encodes CASSLKGGYGYTF.

The rearrangement joins TRBV5-5 to TRBJ2-5, with D tentatively TRBD2 (7 bases). The germline V gene has CDR1 SGHKS and CDR2 YYEKEE (reference sequence). CDR3 length: 16 residues. V was cut by 4 bases and J by 5 bases, with 21 bases left in between. The CDR3 loop reads CASSTGGLGGGETQYF. Here the CDR3 DNA reads TGTGCCAGCAGCACGGGGGGCCTAGGTGGCGGGGAGACCCAGTACTTC.

The CDR3: CATSDFGLYIYF. CDR3 nucleotides: TGTGCCACCAGTGATTTCGGACTCTACATATATTTT. The chain has TRBV24-1 and TRBJ1-3, with D uncertain. The germline V gene encodes CDR1 KGHDR and CDR2 SFDVKD. V was pared by 1 base and J by 12 bases, with 9 bases between. The CDR3 is 12 amino acids.

The genes are TRBV6-1 and TRBJ1-5; D ambiguous. The CDR3 extends over 13 amino acids. The V end lost 2 bases, the J end lost 7 bases, and 9 bases lay between the germline ends. Germline CDR1 and CDR2: MNHNS and SASEGT. The CDR3 coding sequence is TGTGCCAGCAGTGAAAATCGCGGCCAGCCCCAGCATTTT. As protein: CASSENRGQPQHF.

The V gene is TRBV7-8, the J gene TRBJ2-5; 10 bases map to TRBD2. Trimming took 5 bases from V and 2 from J; bases not matched to a gene: 8. The CDR3 runs to 16 residues. CDR1 is SGHVS and CDR2 is FQNEAQ in the germline V gene. The CDR3 loop reads CASSPTSGRLQETQYF. The DNA of the CDR3 is TGTGCCAGCAGCCCGACTAGCGGGCGCCTACAAGAGACCCAGTACTTC. Drawing the rest from reference TRBV7-8 and TRBJ2-5, the complete variable domain is GAGVSQSPRYKVAKRGQDVALRCDPISGHVSLFWYQQALGQGPEFLTYFQNEAQLDKSGLPSDRFFAERPEGSVSTLKIQRTQQEDSAVYLCASSPTSGRLQETQYFGPGTRLLVL.

This chain connects TRBV5-1 to TRBJ2-1, with TRBD1 matching 7 bases. The CDR3 is 15 residues long. Germline values: CDR1 SGHRS, CDR2 YFSETQ. Trimming cost V 3 bases and J 4 bases; bases outside gene matches: 7. The CDR3 nucleotides are TGCGCCAGCAGCTCCCCAGGGGACAGTTACAATGAGCAGTTCTTC. Translated, it gives CASSSPGDSYNEQFF.

This clone turned up a few times. The chain is built from TRBV10-3 and TRBJ2-1, with 9 bases matching TRBD2. V shed 7 bases and J 8 bases; nucleotides not matched to a gene: 9. CDR1 is ENHRY, CDR2 SYGVKD, per germline. The CDR3 is 14 residues long. CDR3 loop: CAIKRREGHYEQFF. The CDR3 DNA reads TGTGCCATCAAACGGCGGGAGGGCCACTATGAGCAGTTCTTC.

This clone has only a few counts. The gene calls are TRBV10-3 and TRBJ2-7; 8 bases agree with TRBD1. Germline V gene lookup returns CDR1 ENHRY and CDR2 SYGVKD. With 7 bases clipped from V and 6 bases from J, the junction kept 14 bases outside the gene matches. CDR3 size: 15 residues. The CDR3 spells CAINSGQEIGCEQYF. The CDR3 coding sequence is TGTGCCATCAACTCGGGACAGGAAATTGGCTGCGAGCAGTACTTC.

The V call is TRBV6-5, the J call TRBJ1-3; D unresolved. CDR1 and CDR2 (germline): MNHEY, SVGAGI. This CDR3 spans 16 amino acids. V was trimmed by 0 bases and J by 0 bases, leaving 9 bases between them. CDR3 sequence reads: CASSYSNRRSGNTIYF. CDR3 coding DNA: TGTGCCAGCAGTTACTCTAACAGACGCTCTGGAAACACCATATATTTT.

This CDR3 reads CASSQAVWGGVNNEQFF. CDR3 bases: TGTGCCAGCAGCCAAGCCGTGTGGGGGGGCGTAAACAATGAGCAGTTCTTC. The chain carries TRBV14 and TRBJ2-1; tentatively, D is TRBD2 (7 bases). CDR3 size: 17 residues. The V end lost 1 base, the J end lost 5 bases, and 18 bases lay between the germline ends. CDR1 is SGHDN and CDR2 is FVKESK in the germline V gene.

This chain connects TRBV10-3 to TRBJ1-5; 7 bases map to TRBD1. The length of the CDR3 is 14 residues. The germline V gene encodes CDR1 ENHRY and CDR2 SYGVKD. J lost 4 bases, V lost 3 bases, and 3 bases had no gene match. The CDR3 region is CAISDQQGNQPQHF. In nucleotides, the CDR3 is TGTGCCATCAGTGACCAACAGGGGAATCAGCCCCAGCATTTT.

Ten or more counts support this clone. The rearrangement uses TRBV6-5 and TRBJ1-2; D possibly corresponds to TRBD1 (6 bases). Trimming stripped 7 bases from V and 3 bases from J, with 18 bases between. Germline CDR1 is MNHEY and CDR2 is SVGAGI. This CDR3 region has 15 residues. The CDR3 reads CASTANRDNHYGYTF. CDR3 in DNA: TGTGCCAGCACCGCAAACCGGGACAATCACTATGGCTACACCTTC.

About this clone: In the same sample, other DNA sequences code for this CDR3. The chain recombines TRBV5-4 with TRBJ2-1, with D unresolved. The CDR3 covers 13 residues. Germline values: CDR1 SGHNT, CDR2 YYREEE (reference sequence). Deletions cut 0 bases from V and 7 bases from J, with 8 bases between. CDR3 amino acids: CASSLAGGNEQFF. CDR3 nucleotides: TGTGCCAGCAGCTTGGCCGGTGGTAATGAGCAGTTCTTC.

This rearrangement joins TRBV4-3 to TRBJ2-2; D call uncertain. Trimming took 0 bases from V and 2 from J, leaving 7 bases between them. The CDR3 covers 15 residues. CDR1 LGHNA and CDR2 YSLEER come from the germline V gene. The CDR3 DNA reads as TGCGCCAGCAGCCAAGATGCGGATAACACCGGGGAGCTGTTTTTT. Protein: CASSQDADNTGELFF.

This rearrangement joins TRBV18 to TRBJ1-2; D possibly corresponds to TRBD1 (6 bases). CDR1 and CDR2 (germline): KGHSH, LQKENI. CDR3 length: 13 residues. V was clipped by 4 bases and J by 8 bases, with 14 bases between them. The CDR3 here is CASSLQGFRGYTF. DNA of the CDR3: TGTGCCAGCTCACTACAGGGTTTTCGGGGCTACACCTTC.

V and J are TRBV19 and TRBJ1-1; 10 bases align to TRBD1. Germline trimming cut 0 bases from V and 3 bases from J; bases unmatched to any gene: 7. The CDR3 is made up of 17 amino acids. The germline gives CDR1 LNHDA, CDR2 SQIVND (reference sequence). CDR3 loop: CASSIDRAGQGDTEAFF. CDR3 nucleotide sequence: TGTGCCAGTAGTATAGATCGAGCAGGACAGGGGGACACTGAAGCTTTCTTT.

The chain joins TRBV21-1 to TRBJ1-1; TRBD1, as called in the table, went unchecked against the DNA. TRBV21-1 is a pseudogene locus. The CDR3 is made up of 15 amino acids. In DNA, the CDR3 is TGTGCCAGCAGCAAGCAGGAAAGAAGGAACACTGAAGCTTTCTTT. It is translated as CASSKQERRNTEAFF.

The rearrangement links TRBV9 to TRBJ1-3; TRBD1 agrees at 7 bases. Looked up from germline, CDR1 is SGDLS and CDR2 is YYNGEE. The CDR3 loop spans 15 amino acids. V lost 3 bases to trimming and J lost 3 bases; unmatched junction nucleotides: 6. In DNA form, the CDR3 reads TGTGCCAGCAGCGGCGCCGGGACAGTTGGAAACACCATATATTTT. Translating it yields CASSGAGTVGNTIYF.

Remarks on this clone: Other DNA sequences in the same sample also yield this CDR3. The J gene is TRBJ2-1, the V gene TRBV6-4, with D perhaps matching TRBD2 (6 bases). V lost 3 bases to trimming and J lost 3 bases, with 12 bases between them. The CDR3 runs 15 residues. The germline V gene encodes CDR1 MRHNA and CDR2 SNTAGT. The CDR3 DNA reads as TGTGCCAGCAGTGATAGTGCCGGGAGCTACAATGAGCAGTTCTTC. It codes for CASSDSAGSYNEQFF.

This clone was counted once. This sequence joins TRBV6-5 and TRBJ2-3, with 9 bases that match TRBD1. Trimming removed 7 bases from V and 2 bases from J; junction bases left unmatched: 7. Germline loops: CDR1 MNHEY, CDR2 SVGAGI. The CDR3 totals 15 residues. CDR3: CASITGTGFTDTQYF. CDR3 coding DNA: TGTGCCAGCATTACCGGGACAGGGTTCACAGATACGCAGTATTTT.

V is TRBV15 and J is TRBJ1-2; D unresolved. Trimming took off 0 bases at V and 6 bases at J, with 17 bases between the two ends. The CDR3 runs 16 residues. Germline loops: CDR1 LNHNV, CDR2 YYDKDF (reference sequence). The chain's CDR3 is CATSRDRSVVSDGYTF. As DNA, the CDR3 is TGTGCCACCAGCAGAGATCGTTCCGTCGTTTCGGATGGCTACACCTTC. Variable domain in full (rest from reference TRBV15 and TRBJ1-2): DAMVIQNPRYQVTQFGKPVTLSCSQTLNHNVMYWYQQKSSQAPKLLFHYYDKDFNNEADTPDNFQSRRPNTSFCFLDIRSPGLGDTAMYLCATSRDRSVVSDGYTFGSGTRLTVV.

The chain carries TRBV4-3 and TRBJ2-2; the D gene is possibly TRBD2 (5 bases). Germline V gives CDR1 LGHNA, CDR2 YSLEER. This CDR3 region has 14 residues. Trimming shortened V by 4 bases and J by 8 bases, and 14 bases separated the two germline ends. This chain's CDR3 is CASSRTLVMGELFF. The CDR3 DNA follows: TGCGCCAGCAGCCGAACACTAGTTATGGGGGAGCTGTTTTTT.

This clone was seen only a few times. The rearrangement joins TRBV15 to TRBJ2-7, with 7 bases matching TRBD1. The CDR3 totals 13 residues. The ends lost 5 bases at V and 3 bases at J; junction bases unmatched: 4. In germline, CDR1 is LNHNV, CDR2 YYDKDF (reference sequence). This CDR3 is CATSGNRGYEQYF. CDR3 coding DNA: TGTGCCACCAGCGGAAACAGGGGCTACGAGCAGTACTTC.

J is TRBJ2-5 and V is TRBV10-1; D is possibly TRBD1 (5 bases). The length of the CDR3 is 16 residues. The germline V gene encodes CDR1 WNHNN and CDR2 SYGVQD (reference sequence). V lost 0 bases and J 2 bases, leaving 13 bases between the germline ends. CDR3 sequence reads: CASSESSTGKQETQYF. Written as DNA, the CDR3 is TGCGCCAGCAGTGAGTCGAGTACAGGCAAACAAGAGACCCAGTACTTC.